The clone carrying this TCR beta chain was picked up a small number of times. This sample was included in a study of T-cell memory formation after mild COVID-19. V trimming: 4 bases; J trimming: 9 bases; junction bases outside the gene matches: 14. Per germline, CDR1 DFQATT and CDR2 SNEGSKA (reference sequence). This CDR3 has 15 amino acids. 5'RACE primed at constant segments yielded TCR alpha and TCR beta cDNA libraries bearing sample barcodes and UMIs. Each CDR3 protein gets one entry after TCRdb re-called the 5' RACE reads with MiXCR. The sample lists roughly 99,000 distinct CDR3 sequences; about an eighth were seen once.

This clonotype was sampled from a man aged 18 to 30 who had mild COVID-19 (a few samples of this study predate the infection). Cell type and time point are not known. Material for sequencing was PBMCs or a T cell subset sorted from them (not recorded which). The chain recombines TRBV20-1 with TRBJ1-5, with 8 bases identical to TRBD1. CDR3 in amino acids: CSAKTDRDGVGPQHF. The CDR3 DNA follows: TGCAGTGCTAAGACGGACAGGGATGGGGTGGGGCCCCAGCATTTT.